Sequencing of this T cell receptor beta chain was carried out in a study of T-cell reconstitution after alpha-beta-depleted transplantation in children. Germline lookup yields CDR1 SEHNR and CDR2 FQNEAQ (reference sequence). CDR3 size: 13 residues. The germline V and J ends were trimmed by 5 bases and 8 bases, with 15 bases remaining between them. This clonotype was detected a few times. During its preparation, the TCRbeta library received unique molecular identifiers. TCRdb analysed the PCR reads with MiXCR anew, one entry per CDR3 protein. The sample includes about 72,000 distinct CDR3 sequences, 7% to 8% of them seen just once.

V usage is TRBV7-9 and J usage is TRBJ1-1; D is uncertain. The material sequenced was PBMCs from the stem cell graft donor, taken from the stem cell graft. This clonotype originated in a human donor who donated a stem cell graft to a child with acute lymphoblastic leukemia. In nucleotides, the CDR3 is TGTGCCAGCAGCCTTTTCCCGGTGTTCGAAGCTTTCTTT. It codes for CASSLFPVFEAFF.